Listed here is a single T cell receptor (beta chain). The data were taken from a study of blood T cell repertoires in COVID-19. Original methodology: Reference gene primers were amplified, and this amplification served to estimate nucleated cell counts. Measured with immunoSEQ multiplex PCR; TCRdb has only the in-frame clones, and not every one. That table furnishes V, J and clone size, whereas the DNA furnished D and trimming. The sample includes about 310,000 clones, about 85% seen only once; the top ten take roughly 2.1%. Germline assignment: CDR1 LGHDT and CDR2 YNNKEL (reference sequence). Trimming took off 1 base at V and 4 bases at J, with 7 bases between the two ends. CDR3 length: 13 amino acids.

The chain couples TRBV3-1 (or the pseudogene TRBV3-2) to TRBJ2-5; the D is unclear. The receptor's source is a man aged 18-30 years with active or convalescent COVID-19. Specimen: peripheral blood. CDR3 nucleotides: TGTGCCAGCAGCCAAGGGCCAGGAGAGACCCAGTACTTC. This codes for CASSQGPGETQYF.